The 20 T cell receptor beta chains below were found in one sample sequenced in a study of cytomegalovirus exposure and HLA in healthy donors (dated by TCRdb to about 2017). The library was obtained by the immunoSEQ multiplex PCR assay. For the multiplex PCR, a mixture combining 60 forward primers for TCR Vbeta segments and 13 reverse primers for TCR Jbeta segments was used. Here the immuneACCESS table is served through TCRdb, limited to in-frame sequences with V and J called. Missing clones are a known gap in these copies; in checked studies unresolved V genes cover under half, and the rest lacks a known reason. For this sample the table gives around 110,000 clones, of which about 74% were detected only once. In total, the top ten clones hold around 13% of the sample. The specimen sequenced was PBMCs. All receptors derive from a middle-aged woman in good health and CMV-seropositive.

V and J are TRBV2 and TRBJ1-2; unclear D gene. The CDR3 has 15 residues. The germline gives CDR1 SNHLY, CDR2 FYNNEI. V was shortened by 3 bases and J by 7 bases, with 18 bases between the two germline ends. CDR3 residues: CASSDVGQKGFGYTF. CDR3 DNA: TGTGCCAGCAGTGATGTGGGCCAAAAAGGTTTTGGCTACACCTTC.

The chain employs TRBV4-3 and TRBJ1-5; 7 bases align to TRBD1. V was clipped by 2 bases and J by 6 bases; unmatched bases: 16. CDR1 and CDR2 (germline): LGHNA, YSLEER. The CDR3 sequence is 18 residues long. The CDR3 bases are TGCGCCAGCAGCCAAAATTCATACCACAACAGGGGCGGTCAGCCCCAGCATTTT. Residues: CASSQNSYHNRGGQPQHF.

The sample holds one count of this clone. This chain uses TRBV30 with TRBJ2-1; TRBD2 agrees at 9 bases. The CDR3 is made up of 14 amino acids. In germline, CDR1 is GTSNPN, CDR2 SVGIG (reference sequence). Germline trimming cut 3 bases from V and 4 bases from J; bases unmatched to any gene: 4. The CDR3 sequence is CAWRTSGRYNEQFF. The CDR3 nucleotides are TGTGCCTGGAGAACTAGCGGGCGATACAATGAGCAGTTCTTC.

DNA of the CDR3: TGTGCCAGCATCGTAGCGGGGGCCCACTCCTACGAGCAGTACTTC. It is translated as CASIVAGAHSYEQYF. This chain joins TRBV5-6 and TRBJ2-7; 9 positions agree with TRBD2. The trim removed 6 bases at V and 0 bases at J, leaving 7 bases unmatched. The CDR3 sequence is 15 residues long. Germline loops: CDR1 SGHDT, CDR2 YYEEEE.

The chain joins TRBV10-3 to TRBJ2-1; 9 nucleotides align to TRBD1. The germline V gene has CDR1 ENHRY and CDR2 SYGVKD. J was trimmed by 9 bases and V by 10 bases; bases with no gene match: 16. The CDR3 totals 15 residues. The CDR3 sequence: CATLSGTGSRGEQFF. The CDR3 DNA sequence: TGTGCCACACTTTCCGGGACAGGGTCTAGGGGTGAGCAGTTCTTC.

The chain employs TRBV5-4 and TRBJ2-7, with D perhaps TRBD2 (5 bases). V was pared by 0 bases and J by 6 bases, with 10 bases between. This CDR3 comprises 13 residues. The germline V gene has CDR1 SGHNT and CDR2 YYREEE (reference sequence). The CDR3 is CASSLAAGGEQYF. The CDR3 DNA follows: TGTGCCAGCAGCTTGGCGGCTGGAGGCGAGCAGTACTTC.

The chain carries TRBV7-2 and TRBJ1-1, with a tentative D call TRBD1 (6 bases). From germline, CDR1 is SGHTA and CDR2 FQGNSA. CDR3 size: 14 residues. The V gene lost 5 bases and the J gene lost 4 bases, with 14 bases spanning the gap. The CDR3 DNA reads as TGTGCCAGCAGCCCGGACAGTTATGGCACTGAAGCTTTCTTT. Encoded protein: CASSPDSYGTEAFF. The variable domain in full, with the rest retrieved from reference TRBV7-2 and TRBJ1-1, is GAGVSQSPSNKVTEKGKDVELRCDPISGHTALYWYRQSLGQGLEFLIYFQGNSAPDKSGLPSDRFSAERTGGSVSTLTIQRTQQEDSAVYLCASSPDSYGTEAFFGQGTRLTVV.

The chain links TRBV7-9 to TRBJ1-1; D not certain. V gave up 1 base and J gave up 3 bases, with 6 bases separating them. Germline CDR1 is SEHNR and CDR2 is FQNEAQ (reference sequence). CDR3 size: 13 residues. CDR3 coding DNA: TGTGCCAGCAGCTTAGTTTCGGACACTGAAGCTTTCTTT. Amino acid sequence: CASSLVSDTEAFF.

This clone was observed a single time. The genes are TRBV30 and TRBJ1-2; D gene ambiguous. Per germline, CDR1 GTSNPN and CDR2 SVGIG (reference sequence). There are 11 residues in the CDR3. Trimming removed 3 bases at V and 5 bases at J, with 7 bases between. The CDR3 region has the DNA TGTGCCTGGAGCACGGGGTATGGCTACACCTTC. This codes for CAWSTGYGYTF.

The chain employs TRBV29-1 and TRBJ1-5; D is undetermined. In germline, CDR1 is SQVTM, CDR2 ANQGSEA. This CDR3 comprises 13 residues. The V gene lost 4 bases and the J gene lost 3 bases, with 10 bases spanning the gap. The CDR3 sequence: CSVVSADNQPQHF. DNA of the CDR3: TGCAGCGTTGTGTCGGCGGACAATCAGCCCCAGCATTTT.

V gene TRBV11-2 combines with J gene TRBJ1-2; D remains unclear. Trimming removed 4 bases from V and 2 bases from J, with 8 bases in between. Germline CDR1 SGHAT, CDR2 FQNNGV. CDR3 size: 13 residues. The CDR3 loop is CASSSGRNYGYTF. Written as DNA, the CDR3 is TGTGCCAGCAGCTCGGGGAGAAACTATGGCTACACCTTC. The full variable domain, completed using reference TRBV11-2 and TRBJ1-2, is EAGVAQSPRYKIIEKRQSVAFWCNPISGHATLYWYQQILGQGPKLLIQFQNNGVVDDSQLPKDRFSAERLKGVDSTLKIQPAKLEDSAVYLCASSSGRNYGYTFGSGTRLTVV.

The V and J genes are TRBV7-8 and TRBJ1-1, with a possible D match to TRBD1 (6 bases). V was pared by 0 bases and J by 6 bases, with 11 bases between. CDR3 size: 14 residues. Per germline, CDR1 SGHVS and CDR2 FQNEAQ. The CDR3 DNA is TGTGCCAGCAGCTTAGCGCTTGGGGGCTCTGAAGCTTTCTTT. Its protein is CASSLALGGSEAFF.

V usage is TRBV10-3 and J usage is TRBJ1-5, with D possibly TRBD1 on 6 matching bases. V gave up 6 bases and J gave up 4 bases, with 10 bases separating them. The length of the CDR3 is 13 residues. The germline V gene encodes CDR1 ENHRY and CDR2 SYGVKD. The CDR3 region has the DNA TGTGCCATCAGCCGACAGGAAAATCAGCCCCAGCATTTT. It yields the protein CAISRQENQPQHF.

This chain links TRBV30 with TRBJ1-5; tentatively, D is TRBD1 (5 bases). The CDR3 is 14 amino acids. Germline loops: CDR1 GTSNPN, CDR2 SVGIG (reference sequence). V lost 1 base to trimming and J lost 3 bases, with 10 bases between them. The CDR3: CAWSGRGVNQPQHF. The CDR3 DNA follows: TGTGCCTGGAGTGGTAGGGGCGTCAATCAGCCCCAGCATTTT.

The rearrangement links TRBV9 to TRBJ1-6, with D unresolved. The CDR3 totals 15 residues. Trimming took 4 bases from V and 8 from J, leaving 16 bases between them. Germline lookup yields CDR1 SGDLS and CDR2 YYNGEE. The CDR3 region is CASSPRSGSDSPLHF. In nucleotides, the CDR3 is TGTGCCAGCAGCCCGAGGTCGGGATCGGATTCACCCCTCCACTTT.

The chain links TRBV4-1 to TRBJ2-1; 9 bases are shared with TRBD2. The ends lost 0 bases at V and 4 bases at J; junction bases unmatched: 10. The CDR3 spans 18 residues. CDR1 and CDR2 from the germline V gene are MGHRA and YSYEKL. CDR3 in amino acids: CASSQEILAGPVYNEQFF. CDR3 coding DNA: TGCGCCAGCAGCCAAGAAATACTAGCGGGTCCGGTATACAATGAGCAGTTCTTC.

The chain couples TRBV10-3 to TRBJ1-5; 7 bases match TRBD1. The junction had 4 bases not matched to a gene; V was cut back by 5 bases and J by 0 bases. The CDR3 is 15 residues long. CDR1 and CDR2 (germline): ENHRY, SYGVKD. DNA for the CDR3: TGTGCCATCAGTAGAGGGACAGATAGCAATCAGCCCCAGCATTTT. Translation gives CAISRGTDSNQPQHF.

This clone was seen a few times. V usage is TRBV2 and J usage is TRBJ2-1, with D unclear. There are 14 residues in the CDR3. The V gene lost 6 bases and the J gene lost 0 bases, with 9 bases spanning the gap. Per germline, CDR1 SNHLY and CDR2 FYNNEI. The CDR3 nucleotides read TGTGCCAGCAGCCGACTGAGCTCCTACAATGAGCAGTTCTTC. This encodes CASSRLSSYNEQFF.

The genes are TRBV7-9 and TRBJ1-2, with D tentatively TRBD1 (6 bases). Germline V gene lookup returns CDR1 SEHNR and CDR2 FQNEAQ (reference sequence). V shed 1 base and J shed 4 bases, with 16 bases lying between them. This CDR3 spans 16 amino acids. The CDR3 sequence is CASSLDPPTGTYGYTF. The CDR3 DNA follows: TGTGCCAGCAGCTTAGACCCCCCAACAGGGACCTATGGCTACACCTTC.

In this sample, this clone turned up a few times. The chain uses TRBV10-3 and TRBJ2-3; 12 nucleotides match TRBD2. The germline V gene encodes CDR1 ENHRY and CDR2 SYGVKD. CDR3 length: 14 residues. V lost 9 bases and J lost 5; bases outside the gene matches: 6. The CDR3 is CAMAASGGGDTQYF. CDR3 DNA sequence: TGTGCCATGGCAGCTAGCGGGGGGGGAGATACGCAGTATTTT.